This T cell receptor (beta chain) was identified during a study of T-cell reconstitution after alpha-beta-depleted transplantation in children. The study, taken as a whole, reports: Expanded clones from the graft, numbering several hundred, reportedly supplied alpha-beta T cells about two months after transplant.

During its preparation, the TCRbeta library received unique molecular identifiers. TCRdb ran MiXCR on the PCR reads and lists one entry per CDR3 protein. The table shows roughly 70,000 distinct CDR3 sequences, with roughly 5% occurring only once. This clonotype was found many times. As yet, its antigen is unknown. The source is a boy younger than two who had a stem cell transplant for acute myeloid leukemia, so the T cells may come from the graft donor. Sequences were derived from PBMCs, mostly from graft donor cells, sampled 180 days after TCRalphabeta/CD19-depleted stem cell transplant.

CDR3 sequence: CASSLQGLNTEAFF. The CDR3 nucleotides read TGTGCCAGCAGCTTACAGGGGCTGAACACTGAAGCTTTCTTT. The genes are TRBV7-9 and TRBJ1-1, with a weak D call TRBD1 (6 bases). Trimming cost V 2 bases and J 0 bases, with 7 bases left between them. CDR3 length: 14 amino acids. Germline values: CDR1 SEHNR, CDR2 FQNEAQ (reference sequence).